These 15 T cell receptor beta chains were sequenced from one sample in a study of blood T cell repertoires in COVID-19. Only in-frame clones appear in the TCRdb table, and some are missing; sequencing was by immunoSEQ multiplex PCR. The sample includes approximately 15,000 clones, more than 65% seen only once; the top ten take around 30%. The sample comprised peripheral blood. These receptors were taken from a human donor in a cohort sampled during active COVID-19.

The CDR3 spells CASSLAGTSGSHTDTQYF. The CDR3 DNA follows: TGCGCCAGCAGCTTGGCCGGGACTAGCGGGAGTCATACAGATACGCAGTATTTT. The chain carries TRBV5-1 and TRBJ2-3; TRBD2 matches at 14 bases. V lost 0 bases and J lost 3; bases outside the gene matches: 6. The CDR3 loop spans 18 amino acids. Looked up from germline, CDR1 is SGHRS and CDR2 is YFSETQ. The full variable domain, in which reference TRBV5-1 and TRBJ2-3 provide the parts outside the CDR3, is KAGVTQTPRYLIKTRGQQVTLSCSPISGHRSVSWYQQTPGQGLQFLFEYFSETQRNKGNFPGRFSGRQFSNSRSEMNVSTLELGDSALYLCASSLAGTSGSHTDTQYFGPGTRLTVL.

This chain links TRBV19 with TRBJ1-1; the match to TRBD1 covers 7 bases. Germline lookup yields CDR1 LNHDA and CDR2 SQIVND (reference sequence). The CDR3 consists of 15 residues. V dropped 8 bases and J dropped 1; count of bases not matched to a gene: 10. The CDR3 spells CASDKRGQANTEAFF. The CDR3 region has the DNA TGTGCCAGTGACAAACGCGGACAGGCGAACACTGAAGCTTTCTTT.

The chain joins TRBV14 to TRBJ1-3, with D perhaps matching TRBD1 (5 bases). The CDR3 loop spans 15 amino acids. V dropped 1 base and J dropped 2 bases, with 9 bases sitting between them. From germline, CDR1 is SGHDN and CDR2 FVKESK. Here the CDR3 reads CASSQVGGAGNTIYF. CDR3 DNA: TGTGCCAGCAGCCAAGTCGGAGGGGCTGGAAACACCATATATTTT.

The CDR3 DNA sequence: TGTGCCAGCAGGACCCTGACAGTGGACACCGGGGAGCTGTTTTTT. Amino acid sequence: CASRTLTVDTGELFF. The chain joins TRBV27 to TRBJ2-2; a weak D match, TRBD1 (5 bases). Per germline, CDR1 MNHEY and CDR2 SMNVEV (reference sequence). This CDR3 is built from 15 residues. Trimming removed 6 bases from V and 3 bases from J, with 14 bases in between.

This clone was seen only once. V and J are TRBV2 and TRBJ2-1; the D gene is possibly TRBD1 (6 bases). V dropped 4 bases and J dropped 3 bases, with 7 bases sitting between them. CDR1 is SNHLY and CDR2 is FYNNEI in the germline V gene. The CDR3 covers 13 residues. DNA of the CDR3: TGTGCCAGCAGTGTAGGGGGCTACAATGAGCAGTTCTTC. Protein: CASSVGGYNEQFF.

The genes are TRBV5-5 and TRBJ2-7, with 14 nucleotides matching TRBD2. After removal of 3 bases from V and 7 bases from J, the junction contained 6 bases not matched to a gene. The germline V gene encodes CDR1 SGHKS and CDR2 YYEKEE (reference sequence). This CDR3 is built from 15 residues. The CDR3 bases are TGTGCCAGCAGCTGGGGACTAGCGGGAGCGGGGGAGCAGTACTTC. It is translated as CASSWGLAGAGEQYF.

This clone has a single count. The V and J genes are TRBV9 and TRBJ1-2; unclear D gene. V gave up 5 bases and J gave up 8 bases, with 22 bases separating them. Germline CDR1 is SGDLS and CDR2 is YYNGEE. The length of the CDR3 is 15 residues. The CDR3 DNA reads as TGTGCCAGCAGTGCAAATCGGGGTCGGGGAGAGGGCTACACCTTC. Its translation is CASSANRGRGEGYTF.

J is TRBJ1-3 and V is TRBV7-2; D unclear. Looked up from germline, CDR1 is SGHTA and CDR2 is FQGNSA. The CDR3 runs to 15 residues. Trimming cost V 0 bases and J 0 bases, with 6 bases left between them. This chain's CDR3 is CASSLASSSGNTIYF. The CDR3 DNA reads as TGTGCCAGCAGCTTAGCGTCCAGCTCTGGAAACACCATATATTTT.

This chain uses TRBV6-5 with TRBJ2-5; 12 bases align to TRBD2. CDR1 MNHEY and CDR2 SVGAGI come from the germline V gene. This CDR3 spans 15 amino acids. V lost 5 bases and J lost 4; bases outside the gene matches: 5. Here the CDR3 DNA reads TGTGCCAGCAGTCCGACTAGCGGGAGTGTAGAGACCCAGTACTTC. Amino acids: CASSPTSGSVETQYF.

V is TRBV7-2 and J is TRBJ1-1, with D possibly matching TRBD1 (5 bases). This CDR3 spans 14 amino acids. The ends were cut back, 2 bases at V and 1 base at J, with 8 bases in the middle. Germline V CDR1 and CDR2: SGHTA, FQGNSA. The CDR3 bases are TGTGCCAGCAGCTTAAGCACAGGGAACACTGAAGCTTTCTTT. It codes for CASSLSTGNTEAFF.

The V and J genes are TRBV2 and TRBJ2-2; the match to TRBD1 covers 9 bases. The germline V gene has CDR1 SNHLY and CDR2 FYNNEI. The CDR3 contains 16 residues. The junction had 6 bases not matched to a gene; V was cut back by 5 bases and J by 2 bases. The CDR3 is CASSLQGASNTGELFF. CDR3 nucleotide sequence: TGTGCCAGCAGTTTACAGGGGGCTTCAAACACCGGGGAGCTGTTTTTT.

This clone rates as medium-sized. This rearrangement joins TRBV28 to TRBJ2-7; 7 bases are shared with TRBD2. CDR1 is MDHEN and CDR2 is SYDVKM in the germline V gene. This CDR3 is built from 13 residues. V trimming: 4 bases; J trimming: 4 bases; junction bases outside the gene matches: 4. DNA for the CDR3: TGTGCCAGCAGTTGGGGGGGTCCTTACGAGCAGTACTTC. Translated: CASSWGGPYEQYF.

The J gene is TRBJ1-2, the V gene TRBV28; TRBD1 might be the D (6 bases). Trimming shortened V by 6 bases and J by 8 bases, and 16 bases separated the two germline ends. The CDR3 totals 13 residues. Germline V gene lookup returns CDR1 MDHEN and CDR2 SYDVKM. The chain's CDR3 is CASSYTGFRGYTF. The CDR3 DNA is TGTGCCAGCAGCTATACAGGGTTTAGGGGCTACACCTTC.

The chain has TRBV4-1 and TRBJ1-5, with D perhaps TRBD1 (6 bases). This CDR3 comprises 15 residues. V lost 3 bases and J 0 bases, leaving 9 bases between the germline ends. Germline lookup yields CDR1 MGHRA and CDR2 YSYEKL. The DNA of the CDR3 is TGCGCCAGCAGCCACGGACAGAATAGCAATCAGCCCCAGCATTTT. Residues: CASSHGQNSNQPQHF.

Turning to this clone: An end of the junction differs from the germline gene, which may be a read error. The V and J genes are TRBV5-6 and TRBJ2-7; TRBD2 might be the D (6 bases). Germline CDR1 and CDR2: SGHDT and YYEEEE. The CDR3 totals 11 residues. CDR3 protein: CASSEEGFLDF. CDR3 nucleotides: TGTGCCAGCAGCGAGGAGGGGTTCTTGGACTTC.